The clone carrying this TCR beta chain occurred a few times. Caucasian, healthy and from Russia, the donors were aged between roughly 6 and 95. The CDR3 loop spans 17 amino acids. Trimming cost V 0 bases and J 4 bases; bases outside gene matches: 10. In germline, CDR1 is LGHDT, CDR2 YNNKEL (reference sequence). This sample is part of a study of blood T cells in healthy people across ages. PCR was performed a second time for 7 to 11 cycles using a sample-barcoded 5' primer and a J-beta primer mix. TCRdb reprocessed the 5' RACE reads via MiXCR and lists one record per CDR3 protein. The sample shows some 800,000 distinct CDR3 sequences, more than 20% of them seen only once. These data were also filed under a second study, of T cells of mothers and their children.

The J gene is TRBJ2-5, the V gene TRBV3-1; 8 bases match TRBD2. The TCR originated in a boy between 10 and 17 years old in good health. Sample: blood. This chain's CDR3 is CASSQDTSGSTLETQYF. The CDR3 bases are TGTGCCAGCAGCCAAGACACCAGCGGGAGTACATTAGAGACCCAGTACTTC.